This TCR beta chain came from a study of molecular identifiers for immune sequencing clone quantification. Whole-study findings and limits: In naive cells, under 1% of molecules belonged to clones above 20 RNA copies, against over 99% in effector cells. Spiked Jurkat TCR RNA equivalent to one cell reportedly surfaced among about 1 million naive cells.

Germline CDR1 and CDR2: LGHNA and YNFKEQ. Germline trimming cut 3 bases from V and 5 bases from J; bases unmatched to any gene: 9. The CDR3 contains 15 residues. In preparing bulk TCR libraries, previously described methods and listed TCR primers were used. TCRdb reprocessed the PCR reads with MiXCR, giving one entry per CDR3 protein. This sample has hundreds of thousands of distinct CDR3 sequences, with over 25% found just once. This clonotype was seen only a few times. The antigen remains unidentified. The sequencing sample was made of naive CD8+ T cells from blood, with Jurkat cell RNA spiked in. Subset denoted: FACS-sorted CD8+CD4-CCR7+CD45RA+ naive T cells. This receptor was obtained from a human donor in good health. Some libraries in this study had Jurkat cell RNA spiked in. This chain connects TRBV4-2 to TRBJ2-7; TRBD1 aligns across 8 bases. The CDR3 nucleotides read TGTGCCAGCAGCCATGGCGGCAGGGGGCGAGACGAGCAGTACTTC. It translates to CASSHGGRGRDEQYF.